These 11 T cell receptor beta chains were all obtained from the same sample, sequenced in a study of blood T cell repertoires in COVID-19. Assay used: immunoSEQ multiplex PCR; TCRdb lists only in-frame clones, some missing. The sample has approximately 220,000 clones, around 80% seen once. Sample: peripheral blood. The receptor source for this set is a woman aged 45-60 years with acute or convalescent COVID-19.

CDR3 nucleotide sequence: TGCAGCGTTGAAGGGGTAGCGGGAGGGTACGAGCAGTACTTC. This encodes CSVEGVAGGYEQYF. The V gene is TRBV29-1, the J gene TRBJ2-7; 11 bases line up with TRBD2. Trimming removed 1 base from V and 4 bases from J; junction bases left unmatched: 3. The CDR3 consists of 14 residues. Germline CDR1 is SQVTM and CDR2 is ANQGSEA.

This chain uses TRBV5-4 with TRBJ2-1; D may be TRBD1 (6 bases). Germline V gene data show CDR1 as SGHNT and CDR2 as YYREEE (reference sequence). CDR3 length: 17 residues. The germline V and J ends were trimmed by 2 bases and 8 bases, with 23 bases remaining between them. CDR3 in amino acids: CASSFPPRGTRGDEQFF. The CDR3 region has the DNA TGTGCCAGCAGCTTTCCCCCGAGGGGGACCCGGGGCGATGAGCAGTTCTTC.

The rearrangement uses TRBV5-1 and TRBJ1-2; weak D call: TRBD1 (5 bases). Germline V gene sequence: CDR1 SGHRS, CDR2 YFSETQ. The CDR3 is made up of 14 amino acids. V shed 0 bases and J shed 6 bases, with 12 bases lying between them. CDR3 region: CASSLVAQGHGYTF. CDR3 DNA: TGCGCCAGCAGCTTGGTCGCCCAGGGTCATGGCTACACCTTC.

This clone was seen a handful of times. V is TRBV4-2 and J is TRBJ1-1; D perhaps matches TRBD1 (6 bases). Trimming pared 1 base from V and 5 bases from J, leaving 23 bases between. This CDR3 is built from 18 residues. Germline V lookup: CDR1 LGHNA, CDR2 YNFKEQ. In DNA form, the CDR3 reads TGTGCCAGCAGCCAAGCCGGCTCTACTGCTAGGGGGAGTACTGAAGCTTTCTTT. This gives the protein CASSQAGSTARGSTEAFF.

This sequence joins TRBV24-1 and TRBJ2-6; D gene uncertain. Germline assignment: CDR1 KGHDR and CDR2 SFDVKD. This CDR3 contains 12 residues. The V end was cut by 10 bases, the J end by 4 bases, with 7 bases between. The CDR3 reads CATQAGANVLTF. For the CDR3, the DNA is TGTGCCACTCAAGCGGGGGCCAACGTCCTGACTTTC.

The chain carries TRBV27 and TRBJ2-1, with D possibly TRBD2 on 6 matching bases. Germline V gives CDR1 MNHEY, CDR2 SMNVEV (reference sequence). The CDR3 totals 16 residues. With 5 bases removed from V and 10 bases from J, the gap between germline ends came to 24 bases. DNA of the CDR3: TGTGCCAGCAGTAATCGTCAGGGACCTATTGGGGGGGAGCAGTTCTTC. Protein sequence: CASSNRQGPIGGEQFF.

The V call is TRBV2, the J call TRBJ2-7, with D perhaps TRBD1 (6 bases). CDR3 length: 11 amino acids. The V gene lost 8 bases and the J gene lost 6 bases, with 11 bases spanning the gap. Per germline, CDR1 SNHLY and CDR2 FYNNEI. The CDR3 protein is CASEQGSEQYF. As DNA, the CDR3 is TGTGCCAGCGAACAGGGCAGCGAGCAGTACTTC.

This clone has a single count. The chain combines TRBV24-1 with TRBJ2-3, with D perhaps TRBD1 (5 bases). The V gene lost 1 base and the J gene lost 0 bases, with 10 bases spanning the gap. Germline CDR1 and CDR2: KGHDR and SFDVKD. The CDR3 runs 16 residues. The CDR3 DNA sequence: TGTGCCACCAGTGATTTATTTTCAGGGAGCACAGATACGCAGTATTTT. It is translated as CATSDLFSGSTDTQYF.

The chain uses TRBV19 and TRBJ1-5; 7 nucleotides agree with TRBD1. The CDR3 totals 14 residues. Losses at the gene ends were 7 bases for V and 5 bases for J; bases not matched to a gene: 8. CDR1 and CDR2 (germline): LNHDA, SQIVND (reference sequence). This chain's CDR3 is CASKGRGYDQPQHF. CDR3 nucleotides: TGTGCCAGTAAAGGCAGGGGGTATGATCAGCCCCAGCATTTT.

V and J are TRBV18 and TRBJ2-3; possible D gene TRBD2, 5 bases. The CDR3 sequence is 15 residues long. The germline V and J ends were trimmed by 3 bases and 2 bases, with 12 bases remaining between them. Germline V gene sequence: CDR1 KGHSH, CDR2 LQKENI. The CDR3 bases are TGTGCCAGCTCACCCCCGGGGTCGAACACAGATACGCAGTATTTT. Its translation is CASSPPGSNTDTQYF.

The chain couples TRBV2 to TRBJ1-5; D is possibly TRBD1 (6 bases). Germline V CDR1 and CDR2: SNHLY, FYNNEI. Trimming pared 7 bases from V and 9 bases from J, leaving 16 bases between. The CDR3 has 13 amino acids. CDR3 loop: CASTEGGTGPQHF. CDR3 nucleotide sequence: TGTGCCAGCACCGAGGGGGGGACGGGGCCCCAGCATTTT.